The following is a T cell receptor delta chain sequence with its context. Its target is not known. These data belong to a study of Vδ1+ human thymocytes. General study results and limits: Thymic TRG and TRD repertoires appeared highly polyclonal, with Gaussian CDR3 length distributions. Bulk data may be misread because of unexpected Vdelta2 sequences.

Sequences come from RNA converted to cDNA by reverse transcription. The CDR3 regions were amplified by multiplex PCR from V-gene primers to a constant-region primer. TCRdb called clones anew from the multiplex PCR reads with CATT. The sample holds some 73,000 delta-chain clones; around 30% are singletons and the top ten take under 0.3%. After removal of 5 bases from V and 0 bases from J, the junction contained 22 bases not matched to a gene. Germline loops: CDR1 TSWWSYY, CDR2 QGS. This CDR3 is 21 amino acids long. This receptor was identified in a boy under three years old who had congenital heart surgery. V and J are TRDV1 and TRDJ1; 9 bases align to TRDD2. Sequenced input: Vdelta1+ gamma-delta thymocytes from the thymus. The subset: FACS-sorted CD3+ TCRalphabeta- TCRVdelta1+ TCRVdelta2- thymocytes. For the CDR3, the DNA is TGTGCTCTTGGGTTACCTTCCTACCTTGGGACTGGGCCTCTGGACACCGATAAACTCATCTTT. Encoded protein: CALGLPSYLGTGPLDTDKLIF.